These 27 T cell receptor beta chains share one sample of origin, sequenced in a study of T cells in Graves' hyperthyroidism and ophthalmopathy. Researchers amplified the TCR beta CDR3 regions from RNA transcripts. The HTBI primer set drove a first-round RT-PCR of the TCR CDR3. TCRdb analysed the multiplex PCR reads with MiXCR anew, one entry per CDR3 protein. The sample consists of roughly 580,000 distinct CDR3 sequences, around 14% of them appearing once. The source material was blood. The receptors stem from a woman aged 25 to 39 with Graves' hyperthyroidism that later progressed to Graves' ophthalmopathy.

Concerning this clonotype: A read error is possible here, since a much larger clone lies one base away. The chain couples TRBV20-1 to TRBJ2-2; 7 bases line up with TRBD1. This CDR3 spans 12 amino acids. Germline V gene data show CDR1 as DFQATT and CDR2 as SNEGSKA (reference sequence). CDR3 in amino acids: CSRQGSTGELFF. The CDR3 DNA is TGCAGCAGACAGGGCAGCACCGGGGAGCTGTTTTTT.

This clonotype has a handful of counts. V gene TRBV20-1 combines with J gene TRBJ2-1; the D is unclear. Per germline, CDR1 DFQATT and CDR2 SNEGSKA (reference sequence). The CDR3 has 12 amino acids. This CDR3 is CTWLGRYNEQFF. The CDR3 bases are TGCACGTGGCTGGGCAGGTACAATGAGCAGTTCTTC.

This clonotype was counted at least ten times. The chain employs TRBV12-3 or TRBV12-4 and TRBJ1-1, with a possible D match to TRBD1 (5 bases). The CDR3 runs to 13 residues. V was clipped by 3 bases and J by 5 bases, with 10 bases between them. The CDR3 reads CASSLGVRTEAFF. The CDR3 coding sequence is TGTGCCAGCAGTTTGGGGGTTCGGACTGAAGCTTTCTTT.

This clonotype was recorded at least ten times. The chain carries TRBV20-1 and TRBJ1-4, with unresolved D. CDR1 is DFQATT, CDR2 SNEGSKA, per germline (reference sequence). This CDR3 contains 14 residues. Trimming cost V 3 bases and J 7 bases, with 15 bases left between them. CDR3 sequence (DNA): TGCAGTGCTAGCCTCAAAAGACCTATTGAAAAACTGTTTTTT. It codes for CSASLKRPIEKLFF.

This clonotype was counted between two and nine times. The V call is TRBV9, the J call TRBJ2-1; D not certain. CDR1 and CDR2 from the germline V gene are SGDLS and YYNGEE. The V gene lost 0 bases and the J gene lost 3 bases, with 7 bases spanning the gap. This CDR3 has 14 residues. The DNA of the CDR3 is TGTGCCAGCAGCGTAGAAGCTATCTACAATGAGCAGTTCTTC. It specifies CASSVEAIYNEQFF.

This clonotype was seen ten or more times. This chain links TRBV28 with TRBJ1-1; no reliable D call. V lost 2 bases and J lost 6, with 19 bases in between. The CDR3 contains 16 residues. Germline lookup yields CDR1 MDHEN and CDR2 SYDVKM. CDR3: CASSLPSAAGEPEAFF. The CDR3 region has the DNA TGTGCCAGCAGTTTACCGAGTGCGGCGGGTGAACCTGAAGCTTTCTTT.

This clonotype has only a few counts. V is TRBV11-2 and J is TRBJ1-1, with D possibly TRBD1 on 5 matching bases. The CDR3 extends over 12 amino acids. The germline V gene encodes CDR1 SGHAT and CDR2 FQNNGV. V gave up 5 bases and J gave up 7 bases, with 11 bases separating them. DNA for the CDR3: TGTGCCAGCAGCCCGGGGGTGGTTGAAGCTTTCTTT. This encodes CASSPGVVEAFF.

The gene calls are TRBV30 and TRBJ1-2; a weak D match, TRBD1 (5 bases). V lost 5 bases and J 4 bases, leaving 11 bases between the germline ends. Germline lookup yields CDR1 GTSNPN and CDR2 SVGIG (reference sequence). The CDR3 spans 12 residues. The CDR3 spells CAWRMTVYGYTF. DNA for the CDR3: TGTGCCTGGCGTATGACAGTCTATGGCTACACCTTC. The full variable domain, in which reference TRBV30 and TRBJ1-2 provide the parts outside the CDR3, is SQTIHQWPATLVQPVGSPLSLECTVEGTSNPNLYWYRQAAGRGLQLLFYSVGIGQISSEVPQNLSASRPQDRQFILSSKKLLLSDSGFYLCAWRMTVYGYTFGSGTRLTVV.

This clonotype was seen many times. The chain employs TRBV2 and TRBJ1-2; D uncertain. Trimming took 9 bases from V and 5 from J, leaving 25 bases between them. The germline V gene has CDR1 SNHLY and CDR2 FYNNEI. The CDR3 contains 16 residues. As DNA, the CDR3 is TGTGCCAGTAGGACCCCGAGAACAGATCCACGGTATGGCTACACCTTC. Residues: CASRTPRTDPRYGYTF.

This clonotype came up many times. This rearrangement joins TRBV12-3 or TRBV12-4 to TRBJ2-4, with 8 bases identical to TRBD1. V was pared by 4 bases and J by 7 bases, with 9 bases of the junction left unmatched. The CDR3 is made up of 15 amino acids. The CDR3 sequence: CASSSQRQGLNIQYF. CDR3 bases: TGTGCCAGCAGTTCCCAGCGACAGGGGTTGAACATTCAGTACTTC.

The table lists this clonotype with a few counts. V gene TRBV27 combines with J gene TRBJ2-3; possibly TRBD1 for D (5 bases). V was clipped by 4 bases and J by 2 bases, with 10 bases between them. Germline values: CDR1 MNHEY, CDR2 SMNVEV (reference sequence). The CDR3 is made up of 14 amino acids. As DNA, the CDR3 is TGTGCCAGCAGTTCCTCGGACACCACAGATACGCAGTATTTT. Its protein is CASSSSDTTDTQYF.

This clonotype has a count of ten or more. The V gene is TRBV4-3, the J gene TRBJ1-5, with a possible D match to TRBD1 (5 bases). Germline loops: CDR1 LGHNA, CDR2 YSLEER. The length of the CDR3 is 17 residues. Trimming removed 4 bases at V and 4 bases at J, with 20 bases between. The CDR3 region has the DNA TGCGCCAGCAGCCTGCACTGGTCTGGGACCACGAATCAGCCCCAGCATTTT. This translates into CASSLHWSGTTNQPQHF.

The CDR3 DNA reads as TGTGCCAGCAGCGTGGGAGGCTACACCTTC. The encoded protein is CASSVGGYTF. The chain combines TRBV9 with TRBJ1-2; D is uncertain. V lost 2 bases and J lost 8, with 4 bases in between. Germline CDR1 is SGDLS and CDR2 is YYNGEE. The CDR3 runs 10 residues.

The rearrangement joins TRBV30 to TRBJ2-5; no clear D. V lost 0 bases and J 4 bases, leaving 3 bases between the germline ends. There are 11 residues in the CDR3. Germline CDR1 GTSNPN, CDR2 SVGIG (reference sequence). The CDR3 region has the DNA TGTGCCTGGAGTGTTCCAGAGACCCAGTACTTC. This gives the protein CAWSVPETQYF. Variable domain in full (rest from reference TRBV30 and TRBJ2-5): SQTIHQWPATLVQPVGSPLSLECTVEGTSNPNLYWYRQAAGRGLQLLFYSVGIGQISSEVPQNLSASRPQDRQFILSSKKLLLSDSGFYLCAWSVPETQYFGPGTRLLVL.

This clonotype was detected ten times or more. The chain joins TRBV18 to TRBJ1-1; maybe TRBD1 (5 bases). Germline CDR1 is KGHSH and CDR2 is LQKENI. V lost 11 bases, J lost 5 bases, and 15 bases lay in between. The CDR3 totals 12 residues. The CDR3 bases are TGTGCCTTTCGTGGGGGGGAGACTGAAGCTTTCTTT. Its translation: CAFRGGETEAFF. Based on the CDR3 plus reference TRBV18 and TRBJ1-1, the full variable domain is NAGVMQNPRHLVRRRGQEARLRCSPMKGHSHVYWYRQLPEEGLKFMVYLQKENIIDESGMPKERFSAEFPKEGPSILRIQQVVRGDSAAYFCAFRGGETEAFFGQGTRLTVV.

In this sample, this clonotype turned up a few times. V gene TRBV28 combines with J gene TRBJ2-7; 8 nucleotides agree with TRBD2. The trim removed 9 bases at V and 3 bases at J, leaving 4 bases unmatched. This CDR3 spans 12 amino acids. Germline loops: CDR1 MDHEN, CDR2 SYDVKM. This CDR3 is CASNGGDYEQYF. CDR3 DNA sequence: TGTGCCAGTAACGGGGGGGACTACGAGCAGTACTTC.

The chain links TRBV27 to TRBJ2-7; D gene ambiguous. V lost 5 bases to trimming and J lost 5 bases, with 10 bases between them. The CDR3 loop spans 12 amino acids. Germline V CDR1 and CDR2: MNHEY, SMNVEV (reference sequence). The CDR3 region has the DNA TGTGCCAGCAGTGAAATCGGTCACGAGCAGTACTTC. As protein: CASSEIGHEQYF.

With respect to this clonotype: Just one base apart from a much larger clone, this may be a read error. The chain recombines TRBV12-3 or TRBV12-4 with TRBJ1-2; D call uncertain. Trimming removed 5 bases at V and 7 bases at J, with 20 bases between. This CDR3 comprises 15 residues. In DNA form, the CDR3 reads TGTGCCAGCAGTCCCGTGGGAGAAGCGGACTGTGGCTACACCTTC. Translation: CASSPVGEADCGYTF.

This clonotype showed up many times. The V gene is TRBV12-3 or TRBV12-4, the J gene TRBJ1-5; the match to TRBD1 covers 7 bases. There are 15 residues in the CDR3. Trimming took 5 bases from V and 4 from J; bases not matched to a gene: 8. CDR3 region: CASSMTDRVNQPQHF. The CDR3 DNA reads as TGTGCCAGCAGTATGACCGACAGGGTAAATCAGCCCCAGCATTTT.

This clonotype was counted many times. This CDR3 reads CSARWSEEGQYF. CDR3 in DNA: TGCAGTGCTAGATGGTCAGAGGAAGGGCAGTACTTC. The chain links TRBV20-1 to TRBJ2-7, with no clear D. The length of the CDR3 is 12 residues. Trimming took 2 bases from V and 9 from J, leaving 14 bases between them. CDR1 and CDR2 from the germline V gene are DFQATT and SNEGSKA (reference sequence).

This clonotype was recorded at least ten times. The chain joins TRBV20-1 to TRBJ2-7, with a weak D call TRBD2 (6 bases). V shed 0 bases and J shed 0 bases, with 12 bases lying between them. This CDR3 spans 15 amino acids. The germline V gene encodes CDR1 DFQATT and CDR2 SNEGSKA (reference sequence). CDR3 protein: CSARDRRGYSYEQYF. The CDR3 DNA sequence: TGCAGTGCTAGAGATAGGAGGGGCTACTCCTACGAGCAGTACTTC.

As regards this clonotype: A much larger clone is a single base away; this may be a read error. This chain links TRBV30 with TRBJ2-7; weak D call: TRBD2 (6 bases). The ends were cut back, 3 bases at V and 2 bases at J, with 14 bases in the middle. Germline assignment: CDR1 GTSNPN and CDR2 SVGIG (reference sequence). The CDR3 covers 14 residues. The CDR3 nucleotides are TGTGCCTGGAGGCCTGTAGCGGACACCTACGAGCAGTACTTC. It yields the protein CAWRPVADTYEQYF.

This clonotype was counted at least ten times. The V gene is TRBV7-8, the J gene TRBJ2-3; 11 positions match TRBD2. CDR1 and CDR2 (germline): SGHVS, FQNEAQ. The V gene end was trimmed by 5 bases and the J gene end by 3 bases; junction bases not matched to a gene: 7. The CDR3 runs 16 residues. The CDR3 sequence is CASSPTSGRYTDTQYF. The DNA of the CDR3 is TGTGCCAGCAGCCCTACTAGCGGGAGATATACAGATACGCAGTATTTT.

This clonotype showed up just a few times. The genes are TRBV27 and TRBJ2-1; D is ambiguous. The CDR3 loop spans 16 amino acids. Germline CDR1 is MNHEY and CDR2 is SMNVEV (reference sequence). V was pared by 3 bases and J by 9 bases, with 21 bases between. Here the CDR3 reads CASSFLGQLSRGEQFF. CDR3 DNA: TGTGCCAGCAGTTTCCTCGGGCAGTTGTCTCGCGGTGAGCAGTTCTTC.

This clonotype occurred many times. The rearrangement uses TRBV5-1 and TRBJ2-1; TRBD2 agrees at 9 bases. Germline V lookup: CDR1 SGHRS, CDR2 YFSETQ. After removal of 0 bases from V and 9 bases from J, the junction contained 4 bases not matched to a gene. The CDR3 is made up of 14 amino acids. CDR3 sequence (DNA): TGCGCCAGCAGCTTGGAGCGGGAGGAAGGTGAGCAGTTCTTC. Residues: CASSLEREEGEQFF.

This chain links TRBV29-1 with TRBJ1-1, with a weak D call TRBD1 (6 bases). V was cut by 6 bases and J by 4 bases, with 12 bases left in between. Germline values: CDR1 SQVTM, CDR2 ANQGSEA. The CDR3 has 12 amino acids. The CDR3 sequence: CSVGGGGTEAFF. The CDR3 DNA is TGCAGCGTGGGGGGAGGGGGCACTGAAGCTTTCTTT. Together with reference TRBV29-1 and TRBJ1-1, the CDR3 gives the full variable domain: SAVISQKPSRDICQRGTSLTIQCQVDSQVTMMFWYRQQPGQSLTLIATANQGSEATYESGFVIDKFPISRPNLTFSTLTVSNMSPEDSSIYLCSVGGGGTEAFFGQGTRLTVV.

The chain is built from TRBV4-1 and TRBJ2-3; 7 positions agree with TRBD1. The V gene end was trimmed by 2 bases and the J gene end by 1 base; junction bases not matched to a gene: 3. The length of the CDR3 is 15 residues. Per germline, CDR1 MGHRA and CDR2 YSYEKL. The CDR3 loop reads CASSQQTGGTDTQYF. The CDR3 bases are TGCGCCAGCAGCCAACAAACAGGGGGCACAGATACGCAGTATTTT.